This T cell receptor beta chain was recorded in a study of blood T cells in healthy people across ages. This clonotype was seen a handful of times. The germline V gene has CDR1 WSHSY and CDR2 SAAADI. V was clipped by 2 bases and J by 7 bases, with 9 bases between them. This CDR3 spans 14 amino acids. Sample-barcoded 5' priming and a J-beta primer mix drove a second PCR of about 7 to 11 cycles. Per-sample output comprised a minimum of 2.5 million paired-end reads containing CDR3. Using its own MiXCR run on the 5' RACE reads, TCRdb lists one record per CDR3 protein. The sample consists of about 760,000 distinct CDR3 sequences, roughly 56% of them appearing once.

The origin of this receptor is a man in his forties in good health. The source material was blood. V usage is TRBV10-2 and J usage is TRBJ1-6; D gene unclear. The CDR3 spells CASSELVSNSPLHF. The CDR3 DNA follows: TGCGCCAGCAGTGAGCTTGTGAGCAATTCACCCCTCCACTTT.